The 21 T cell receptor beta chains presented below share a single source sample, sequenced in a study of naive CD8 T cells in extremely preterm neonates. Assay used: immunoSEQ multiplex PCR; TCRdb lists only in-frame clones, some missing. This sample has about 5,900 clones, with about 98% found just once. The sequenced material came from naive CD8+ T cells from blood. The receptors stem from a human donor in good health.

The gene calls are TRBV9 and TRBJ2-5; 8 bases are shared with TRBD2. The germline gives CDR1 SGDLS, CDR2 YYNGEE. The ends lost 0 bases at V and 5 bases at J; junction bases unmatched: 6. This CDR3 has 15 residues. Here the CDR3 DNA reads TGTGCCAGCAGCGTAGGAGCGGGAGCCCGGGAGACCCAGTACTTC. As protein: CASSVGAGARETQYF.

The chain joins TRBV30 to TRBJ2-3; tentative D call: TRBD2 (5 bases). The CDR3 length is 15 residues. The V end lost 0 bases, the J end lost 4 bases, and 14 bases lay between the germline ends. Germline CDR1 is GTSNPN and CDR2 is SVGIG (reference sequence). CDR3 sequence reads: CAWSVVGSKSDTQYF. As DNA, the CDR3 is TGTGCCTGGAGTGTCGTGGGGAGTAAATCAGATACGCAGTATTTT.

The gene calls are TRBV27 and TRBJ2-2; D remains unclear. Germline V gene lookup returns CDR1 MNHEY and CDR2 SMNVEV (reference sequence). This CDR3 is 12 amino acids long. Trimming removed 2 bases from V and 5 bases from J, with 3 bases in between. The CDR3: CASSLQTGELFF. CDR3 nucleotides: TGTGCCAGCAGTTTACAAACCGGGGAGCTGTTTTTT.

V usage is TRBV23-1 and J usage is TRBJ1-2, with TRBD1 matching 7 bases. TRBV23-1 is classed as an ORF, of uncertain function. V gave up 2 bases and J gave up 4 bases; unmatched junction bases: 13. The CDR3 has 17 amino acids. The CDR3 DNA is TGCGCCAGCAGTCAAGCCCGGGACAGCTCAGGATGCTATGGCTACACCTTC. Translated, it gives CASSQARDSSGCYGYTF.

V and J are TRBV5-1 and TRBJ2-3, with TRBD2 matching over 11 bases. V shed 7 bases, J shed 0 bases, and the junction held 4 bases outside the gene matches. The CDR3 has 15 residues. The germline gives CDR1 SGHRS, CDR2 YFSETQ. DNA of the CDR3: TGCGCCAGCGGGACTAGCGGCACTAGCACAGATACGCAGTATTTT. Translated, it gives CASGTSGTSTDTQYF.

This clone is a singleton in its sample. The CDR3 region has the DNA TGTGCCTCAGAGACAGGGTTGGCTGAAGCTTTCTTT. It codes for CASETGLAEAFF. V is TRBV19 and J is TRBJ1-1; 7 nucleotides align to TRBD1. Germline-derived CDR1 and CDR2 are LNHDA and SQIVND (reference sequence). This CDR3 is built from 12 residues. V was pared by 11 bases and J by 6 bases, with 9 bases of the junction left unmatched. Full variable domain (remainder filled in from reference TRBV19 and TRBJ1-1): DGGITQSPKYLFRKEGQNVTLSCEQNLNHDAMYWYRQDPGQGLRLIYYSQIVNDFQKGDIAEGYSVSREKKESFPLTVTSAQKNPTAFYLCASETGLAEAFFGQGTRLTVV.

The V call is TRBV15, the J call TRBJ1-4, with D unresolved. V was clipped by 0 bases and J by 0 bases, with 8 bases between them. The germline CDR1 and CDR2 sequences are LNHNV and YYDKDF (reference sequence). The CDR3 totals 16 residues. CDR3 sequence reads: CATSRDRVSTNEKLFF. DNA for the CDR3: TGTGCCACCAGCAGAGATCGTGTGTCAACTAATGAAAAACTGTTTTTT.

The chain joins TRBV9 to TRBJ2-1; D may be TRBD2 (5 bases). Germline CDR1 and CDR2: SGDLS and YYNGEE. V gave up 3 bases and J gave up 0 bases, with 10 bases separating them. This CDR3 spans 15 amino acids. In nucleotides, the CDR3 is TGTGCCAGCAGCGAGAGCGGAGGCTCCTACAATGAGCAGTTCTTC. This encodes CASSESGGSYNEQFF.

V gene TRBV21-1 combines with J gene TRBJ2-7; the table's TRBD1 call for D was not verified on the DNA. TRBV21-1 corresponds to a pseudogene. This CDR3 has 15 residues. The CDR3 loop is CASSNLQGTTYEQYF. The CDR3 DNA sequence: TGTGCCAGCAGCAATCTACAGGGAACTACCTACGAGCAGTACTTC.

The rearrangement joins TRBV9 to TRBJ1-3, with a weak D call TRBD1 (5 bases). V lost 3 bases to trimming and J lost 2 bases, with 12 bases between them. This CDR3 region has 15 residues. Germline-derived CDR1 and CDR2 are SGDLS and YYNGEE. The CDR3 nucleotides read TGTGCCAGCAGCGCCGGCCGGGGGGCTGGAAACACCATATATTTT. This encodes CASSAGRGAGNTIYF.

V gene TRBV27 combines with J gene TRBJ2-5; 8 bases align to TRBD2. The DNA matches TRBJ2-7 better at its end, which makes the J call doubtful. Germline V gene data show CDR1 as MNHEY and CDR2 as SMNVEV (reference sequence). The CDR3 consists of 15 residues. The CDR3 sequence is CASSILSGSFYEQYF. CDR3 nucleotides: TGTGCCAGCAGTATCCTAAGCGGGAGTTTCTACGAGCAGTACTTC.

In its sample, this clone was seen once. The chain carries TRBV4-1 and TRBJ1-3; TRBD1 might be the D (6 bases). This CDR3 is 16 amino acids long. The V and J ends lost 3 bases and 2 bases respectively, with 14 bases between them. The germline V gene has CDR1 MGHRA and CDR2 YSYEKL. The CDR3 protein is CASSQAQGAPGNTIYF. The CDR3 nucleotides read TGCGCCAGCAGCCAGGCACAGGGTGCCCCTGGAAACACCATATATTTT.

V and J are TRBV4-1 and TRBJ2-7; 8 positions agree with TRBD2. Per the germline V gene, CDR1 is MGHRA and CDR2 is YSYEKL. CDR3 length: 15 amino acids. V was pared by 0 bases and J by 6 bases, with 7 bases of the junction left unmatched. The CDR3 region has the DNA TGCGCCAGCAGCCAAGAGTCCCGGGAGGGCGTCGAGCAGTACTTC. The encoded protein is CASSQESREGVEQYF.

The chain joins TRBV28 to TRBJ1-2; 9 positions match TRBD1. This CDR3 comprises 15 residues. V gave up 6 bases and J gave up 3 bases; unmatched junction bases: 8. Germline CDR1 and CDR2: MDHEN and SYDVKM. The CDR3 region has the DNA TGTGCCAGCAGAGACCCGGGACAGGGCGACTATGGCTACACCTTC. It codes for CASRDPGQGDYGYTF.

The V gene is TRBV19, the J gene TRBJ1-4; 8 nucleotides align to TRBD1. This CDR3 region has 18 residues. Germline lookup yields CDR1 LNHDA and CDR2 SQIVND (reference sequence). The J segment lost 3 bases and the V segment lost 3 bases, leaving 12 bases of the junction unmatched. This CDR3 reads CASSIIFVRGRPNEKLFF. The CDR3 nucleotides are TGTGCCAGTAGTATTATATTCGTCAGGGGGCGTCCTAATGAAAAACTGTTTTTT.

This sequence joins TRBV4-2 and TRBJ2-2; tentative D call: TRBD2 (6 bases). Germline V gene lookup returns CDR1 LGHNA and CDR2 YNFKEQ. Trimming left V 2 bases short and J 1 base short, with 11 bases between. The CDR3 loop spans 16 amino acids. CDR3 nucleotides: TGTGCCAGCAGCCAAACAGAGCGGGTGAACACCGGGGAGCTGTTTTTT. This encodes CASSQTERVNTGELFF.

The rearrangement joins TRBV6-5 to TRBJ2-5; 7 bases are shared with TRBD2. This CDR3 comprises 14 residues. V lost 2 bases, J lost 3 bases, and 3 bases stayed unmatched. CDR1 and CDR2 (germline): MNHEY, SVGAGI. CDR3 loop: CASSYLGLEETQYF. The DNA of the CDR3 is TGTGCCAGCAGTTACCTAGGACTAGAAGAGACCCAGTACTTC.

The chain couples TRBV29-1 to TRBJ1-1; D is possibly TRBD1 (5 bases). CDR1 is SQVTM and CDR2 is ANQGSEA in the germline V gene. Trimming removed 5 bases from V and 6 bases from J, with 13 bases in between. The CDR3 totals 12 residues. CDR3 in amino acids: CSVLARVPEAFF. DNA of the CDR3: TGCAGCGTTTTGGCCAGGGTTCCTGAAGCTTTCTTT.

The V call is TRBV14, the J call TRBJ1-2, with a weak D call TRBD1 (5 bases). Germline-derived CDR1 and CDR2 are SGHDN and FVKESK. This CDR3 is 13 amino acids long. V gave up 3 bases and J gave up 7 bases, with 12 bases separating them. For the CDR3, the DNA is TGTGCCAGCAGCCAGTATCAGGGTAGTGGCTACACCTTC. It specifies CASSQYQGSGYTF.

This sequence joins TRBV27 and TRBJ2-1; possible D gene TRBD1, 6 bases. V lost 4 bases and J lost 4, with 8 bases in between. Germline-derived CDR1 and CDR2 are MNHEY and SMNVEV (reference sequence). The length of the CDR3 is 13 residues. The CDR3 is CASSSDSYNEQFF. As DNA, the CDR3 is TGTGCCAGCAGTTCGGACAGTTACAATGAGCAGTTCTTC.

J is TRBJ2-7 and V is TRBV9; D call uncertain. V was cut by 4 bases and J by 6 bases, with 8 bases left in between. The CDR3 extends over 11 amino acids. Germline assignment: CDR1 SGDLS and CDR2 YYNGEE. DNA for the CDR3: TGTGCCAGCAGCCTCGGCGGCGAGCAGTACTTC. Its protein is CASSLGGEQYF.